This paragraph reports one TCR beta chain. One end of the junction fails to match germline, which may point to a read error. This sample is drawn from a study of blood T cells in healthy people across ages. A sample-barcoded 5' primer and a J-beta primer mix were used in a second PCR of roughly 6 to 12 cycles. One entry per CDR3 protein results from TCRdb running MiXCR on the 5' RACE reads. Here the sample spans just under 750,000 distinct CDR3 sequences, about 24% being singletons. Sequencing input: blood. This receptor was taken from a man in his 70s in good health.

In DNA form, the CDR3 reads TGTGCTAGCAGCTCACTAGCGGGAGGCCTTAATCAAGAGACCCAGTACTTC. Amino acid sequence: CASSSLAGGLNQETQYF. The V gene is TRBV7-7, the J gene TRBJ2-5; TRBD2 matches 12 bases. Germline CDR1 and CDR2: SSHAT and FNYEAQ (reference sequence). The CDR3 consists of 17 residues. The whole variable domain, filled in from reference TRBV7-7 and TRBJ2-5, reads GAGVSQSPRYKVTKRGQDVTLRCDPISSHATLYWYQQALGQGPEFLTYFNYEAQPDKSGLPSDRFSAERPEGSISTLTIQRTEQRDSAMYRCASSSLAGGLNQETQYFGPGTRLLVL.